The 27 T cell receptor beta chains in this list originate from one sample, sequenced in a study of tumor-infiltrating lymphocytes in localized non-small cell lung cancer. Clones were read by immunoSEQ multiplex PCR, and TCRdb kept only the in-frame ones, dropping some. Of over 5,500 clones detected, about 65% appear once; the ten largest clones hold more than 10%. The material sequenced was uninvolved lung tissue not adjacent to the tumor. The receptor source for this set is a human donor with non-small cell lung cancer.

This clone has more than one count but fewer than ten. V and J are TRBV7-2 and TRBJ1-5; maybe TRBD1 (5 bases). Germline lookup yields CDR1 SGHTA and CDR2 FQGNSA. The CDR3 extends over 15 amino acids. V dropped 1 base and J dropped 7 bases, with 14 bases sitting between them. In DNA, the CDR3 is TGTGCCAGCAGCTTAGAGCCGGGGAGGGGCCAGCCCCAGCATTTT. The encoded protein is CASSLEPGRGQPQHF.

The rearrangement uses TRBV13 and TRBJ1-1; maybe TRBD1 (5 bases). V lost 5 bases, J lost 4 bases, and 17 bases lay in between. Germline-derived CDR1 and CDR2 are PRHDT and FYEKMQ (reference sequence). The CDR3 has 15 residues. Here the CDR3 reads CASSNSRTSTTEAFF. DNA of the CDR3: TGTGCCAGCAGCAACTCTCGGACATCAACCACTGAAGCTTTCTTT.

Only a few counts were recorded for this clone. The gene calls are TRBV5-1 and TRBJ2-2; D unclear. Trimming pared 2 bases from V and 5 bases from J, leaving 7 bases between. The V gene's germline CDR1 is SGHRS and CDR2 YFSETQ. The CDR3 sequence is 13 residues long. CDR3: CASSLDVTGELFF. CDR3 DNA sequence: TGCGCCAGCAGCTTAGACGTTACCGGGGAGCTGTTTTTT.

The chain joins TRBV19 to TRBJ1-3; 7 nucleotides agree with TRBD1. After removal of 7 bases from V and 6 bases from J, the junction contained 9 bases not matched to a gene. Germline V gene sequence: CDR1 LNHDA, CDR2 SQIVND (reference sequence). The CDR3 spans 14 residues. The CDR3 protein is CASIGTVLKNTIYF. CDR3 coding DNA: TGTGCCAGTATCGGGACAGTGCTAAAAAACACCATATATTTT. Full variable domain (remainder filled in from reference TRBV19 and TRBJ1-3): DGGITQSPKYLFRKEGQNVTLSCEQNLNHDAMYWYRQDPGQGLRLIYYSQIVNDFQKGDIAEGYSVSREKKESFPLTVTSAQKNPTAFYLCASIGTVLKNTIYFGEGSWLTVV.

This sequence joins TRBV7-9 and TRBJ1-1; a weak D match, TRBD1 (5 bases). The CDR3 is 15 amino acids. Between the trimmed V and J ends, which lost 6 bases and 1 base, there was a span of 15 bases. CDR1 is SEHNR and CDR2 is FQNEAQ in the germline V gene (reference sequence). The CDR3 spells CASRQGPGRNTEAFF. The CDR3, as DNA: TGTGCCAGCAGACAAGGGCCAGGGAGGAACACTGAAGCTTTCTTT.

This chain uses TRBV4-1 with TRBJ1-1; perhaps TRBD1 as D (5 bases). The V and J ends lost 3 bases and 1 base respectively, with 21 bases between them. The CDR3 has 18 residues. CDR1 and CDR2 (germline): MGHRA, YSYEKL. The CDR3 DNA is TGCGCCAGCAGCCAGGGGCCCCTGGGCAGGGCGAAGAACACTGAAGCTTTCTTT. Its protein is CASSQGPLGRAKNTEAFF.

The J gene is TRBJ1-2, the V gene TRBV5-6, with TRBD1 matching over 9 bases. Unmatched junction bases numbered 5, after V lost 0 bases and J lost 8 bases. Germline CDR1 SGHDT, CDR2 YYEEEE. This CDR3 contains 14 residues. As DNA, the CDR3 is TGTGCCAGCAGCTTGGTACAGGGGGCGCTGGGCTACACCTTC. The encoded protein is CASSLVQGALGYTF.

The chain links TRBV29-1 to TRBJ2-2, with 8 bases that match TRBD1. Losses at the gene ends were 0 bases for V and 4 bases for J; bases not matched to a gene: 4. Per the germline V gene, CDR1 is SQVTM and CDR2 is ANQGSEA. The CDR3 length is 15 residues. CDR3 nucleotide sequence: TGCAGCGTTGAAGAAGTGACAGGGGCCACCGGGGAGCTGTTTTTT. This encodes CSVEEVTGATGELFF.

The chain has TRBV29-1 and TRBJ2-5, with 8 bases that match TRBD1. Germline V gene sequence: CDR1 SQVTM, CDR2 ANQGSEA. The CDR3 sequence is 13 residues long. The J segment lost 5 bases and the V segment lost 8 bases, leaving 10 bases of the junction unmatched. The CDR3 bases are TGCAGCATAGAGAGGACAGGGACGGAGACCCAGTACTTC. This codes for CSIERTGTETQYF.

The chain links TRBV9 to TRBJ2-7; D is unresolved. V shed 0 bases and J shed 7 bases, with 8 bases lying between them. Germline V gene sequence: CDR1 SGDLS, CDR2 YYNGEE. The CDR3 spans 12 residues. CDR3 DNA sequence: TGTGCCAGCAGCGTAGAGGGTCGTGAGCAGTACTTC. Its protein product is CASSVEGREQYF.

The rearrangement joins TRBV7-8 to TRBJ1-2, with D possibly TRBD1 on 5 matching bases. The CDR3 totals 13 residues. CDR1 is SGHVS, CDR2 FQNEAQ, per germline. Trimming pared 5 bases from V and 6 bases from J, leaving 13 bases between. CDR3 DNA sequence: TGTGCCAGCAGCCGGAGCAGGGCAGATGGCTACACCTTC. It specifies CASSRSRADGYTF.

The chain carries TRBV11-3 and TRBJ1-2, with D uncertain. The V end lost 1 base, the J end lost 0 bases, and 3 bases lay between the germline ends. This CDR3 has 13 amino acids. CDR1 is SGHNT, CDR2 YENEEA, per germline. CDR3 sequence: CASSLVANYGYTF. CDR3 nucleotides: TGTGCCAGCAGCTTAGTAGCTAACTATGGCTACACCTTC. Complete variable domain (other parts from reference TRBV11-3 and TRBJ1-2): EAGVVQSPRYKIIEKKQPVAFWCNPISGHNTLYWYLQNLGQGPELLIRYENEEAVDDSQLPKDRFSAERLKGVDSTLKIQPAELGDSAVYLCASSLVANYGYTFGSGTRLTVV.

This chain links TRBV4-1 with TRBJ2-3; TRBD1 aligns across 9 bases. The CDR3 is 14 residues long. Germline lookup yields CDR1 MGHRA and CDR2 YSYEKL. Unmatched junction bases numbered 2, after V lost 4 bases and J lost 3 bases. The CDR3 loop is CASSPGQGTDTQYF. In DNA form, the CDR3 reads TGCGCCAGCAGCCCGGGACAGGGAACAGATACGCAGTATTTT.

The genes are TRBV19 and TRBJ2-7; 10 bases match TRBD1. CDR3 length equals 14 residues. V trimming: 7 bases; J trimming: 4 bases; junction bases outside the gene matches: 7. The germline V gene has CDR1 LNHDA and CDR2 SQIVND (reference sequence). The CDR3 region is CASTPTGGIYEQYF. The DNA of the CDR3 is TGTGCCAGTACCCCGACAGGGGGCATATACGAGCAGTACTTC.

The J gene is TRBJ1-1, the V gene TRBV2; 12 bases are a match to TRBD1. The germline V gene encodes CDR1 SNHLY and CDR2 FYNNEI. The ends lost 7 bases at V and 3 bases at J; junction bases unmatched: 6. The CDR3 has 15 amino acids. CDR3 amino acids: CASMGDRGQYTEAFF. The CDR3 bases are TGTGCCAGCATGGGGGACAGGGGGCAATACACTGAAGCTTTCTTT.

This clone was picked up a small number of times. This chain links TRBV20-1 with TRBJ1-6; D remains unclear. The CDR3 contains 11 residues. CDR1 and CDR2 from the germline V gene are DFQATT and SNEGSKA (reference sequence). V was trimmed by 2 bases and J by 15 bases, leaving 11 bases between them. CDR3 region: CSARLERVLHF. The CDR3 nucleotides read TGCAGTGCTAGACTAGAGAGAGTCCTCCACTTT.

V usage is TRBV11-2 and J usage is TRBJ1-5, with D perhaps TRBD1 (5 bases). This CDR3 contains 16 residues. The ends were cut back, 5 bases at V and 9 bases at J, with 23 bases in the middle. CDR1 is SGHAT, CDR2 FQNNGV, per germline. The DNA for the CDR3 is TGTGCCAGCAGCACCTCCCAGGGTTCTTCGATACGGCCCCAGCATTTT. The encoded protein is CASSTSQGSSIRPQHF.

A single count supports this clone. The chain uses TRBV6-6 and TRBJ2-2; D remains ambiguous. Per the germline V gene, CDR1 is MNHNY and CDR2 is SVGAGI (reference sequence). V gave up 2 bases and J gave up 4 bases, with 14 bases separating them. The CDR3 is 16 amino acids. The CDR3 reads CASSYPRNGLTGELFF. Written as DNA, the CDR3 is TGTGCCAGCAGTTACCCGAGGAACGGCCTCACCGGGGAGCTGTTTTTT.

The V and J genes are TRBV5-8 and TRBJ1-4, with D possibly TRBD1 on 5 matching bases. Trimming took 4 bases from V and 10 from J, leaving 20 bases between them. The CDR3 has 15 residues. Germline V gene data show CDR1 as SGHTS and CDR2 as YDEGEE. DNA for the CDR3: TGTGCCAGCAGCATAGGGACGGTCAAAAGTGGAAAACTGTTTTTT. As protein: CASSIGTVKSGKLFF. Full variable domain (rest looked up from reference TRBV5-8 and TRBJ1-4): EAGVTQSPTHLIKTRGQQATLRCSPISGHTSVYWYQQALGLGLQFLLWYDEGEERNRGNFPPRFSGRQFPNYSSELNVNALELEDSALYLCASSIGTVKSGKLFFGSGTQLSVL.

The gene calls are TRBV9 and TRBJ1-1; D is unclear. Germline lookup yields CDR1 SGDLS and CDR2 YYNGEE. The CDR3 has 14 amino acids. Trimming pared 4 bases from V and 5 bases from J, leaving 15 bases between. The CDR3 DNA reads TGTGCCAGCAGCCCCTCCTGGGAGGATACTGAAGCTTTCTTT. Its translation is CASSPSWEDTEAFF.

The chain employs TRBV5-6 and TRBJ1-1; D remains ambiguous. The V and J ends lost 0 bases and 1 base respectively, with 7 bases between them. The CDR3 has 14 amino acids. Germline V gene lookup returns CDR1 SGHDT and CDR2 YYEEEE. CDR3 region: CASSLAGENTEAFF. CDR3 coding DNA: TGTGCCAGCAGCTTGGCGGGAGAGAACACTGAAGCTTTCTTT.

The gene calls are TRBV30 and TRBJ2-7; either TRBD1 or TRBD2 may fit D (5 bases each). The germline V gene encodes CDR1 GTSNPN and CDR2 SVGIG (reference sequence). This CDR3 contains 12 residues. Between the trimmed V and J ends, which lost 2 bases and 3 bases, there was a span of 8 bases. The CDR3 loop is CAWSLGDYEQYF. The CDR3 DNA is TGTGCCTGGAGTTTGGGGGACTACGAGCAGTACTTC.

The gene calls are TRBV7-9 and TRBJ2-7; 7 bases map to TRBD1. Germline V gene lookup returns CDR1 SEHNR and CDR2 FQNEAQ (reference sequence). V shed 7 bases, J shed 3 bases, and the junction held 6 bases outside the gene matches. The CDR3 spans 13 residues. CDR3 protein: CASIRDSYYEQYF. CDR3 nucleotides: TGTGCCAGCATCCGGGACAGCTACTACGAGCAGTACTTC.

The chain is built from TRBV5-1 and TRBJ1-2; 7 bases are a match to TRBD1. The germline V gene has CDR1 SGHRS and CDR2 YFSETQ. Losses at the gene ends were 5 bases for V and 0 bases for J; bases not matched to a gene: 4. The CDR3 covers 14 residues. The CDR3 region has the DNA TGCGCCAGCAGTGGGGACAGATCTAACTATGGCTACACCTTC. This gives the protein CASSGDRSNYGYTF.

The CDR3 DNA reads TGTGCCAGCAGCTCACCGGGACTAGCGGGGTTCAATGAGCAGTTCTTC. Translation gives CASSSPGLAGFNEQFF. The chain recombines TRBV11-3 with TRBJ2-1; 13 bases are shared with TRBD2. This CDR3 contains 16 residues. The germline gives CDR1 SGHNT, CDR2 YENEEA. V shed 4 bases and J 6 bases; nucleotides not matched to a gene: 6.

This CDR3 reads CSARPDTQYF. The CDR3 DNA follows: TGCAGTGCTAGACCCGATACGCAGTATTTT. The gene calls are TRBV20-1 and TRBJ2-3; D ambiguous. CDR3 length equals 10 residues. Germline CDR1 is DFQATT and CDR2 is SNEGSKA (reference sequence). V shed 2 bases and J shed 6 bases, with 3 bases lying between them.

This clone turned up a few times. The genes are TRBV7-2 and TRBJ1-4; the D gene is possibly TRBD1 (5 bases). Looked up from germline, CDR1 is SGHTA and CDR2 is FQGNSA. This CDR3 contains 14 residues. V gave up 6 bases and J gave up 3 bases, with 11 bases separating them. The CDR3 coding sequence is TGTGCCAGCAGGTTTGACAGCGCTAATGAAAAACTGTTTTTT. Residues: CASRFDSANEKLFF.